This TCR beta chain was obtained from a study of T cell changes during pregnancy in multiple sclerosis. From germline, CDR1 is MNHEY and CDR2 SVGAGI. The CDR3 has 16 residues. Trimming cost V 2 bases and J 6 bases, with 17 bases left between them. Using immunoSEQ multiplex PCR, the repertoire was profiled, and TCRdb retains in-frame clones only, with some absent. The sample holds over 60,000 clones; roughly 91% are singletons and the top ten take 0.55% to 0.85%. The material sequenced was peripheral blood, taken in the third trimester of pregnancy. The sequence was collected from a female donor in good health, enrolled as a control in a pregnancy study. This sequence joins TRBV6-5 and TRBJ2-4, with a tentative D call TRBD1 (6 bases). Written as DNA, the CDR3 is TGTGCCAGCAGTTACGAGGGCACGAGGGGGAGAAACATTCAGTACTTC. Amino acids: CASSYEGTRGRNIQYF.